This entry features one TCR beta chain sequence. This sample is part of a study of T cell responses to AZD1222 COVID-19 vaccine. CDR1 and CDR2 from the germline V gene are SGHRS and YFSETQ. The V gene lost 0 bases and the J gene lost 1 base, with 11 bases spanning the gap. CDR3 length: 16 amino acids. Using immunoSEQ multiplex PCR, the repertoire was profiled, and TCRdb retains in-frame clones only, with some absent. This sample carries 110,000 to 150,000 clones, about 92% of them seen once, and the ten largest clones take 10% to 15%. This sequence was found in an adult who had recovered from COVID-19. The rearrangement uses TRBV5-1 and TRBJ2-1; tentative D call: TRBD2 (6 bases). The sequences come from peripheral blood, collected after recovery from COVID-19. CDR3 residues: CASSLDLARSYNEQFF. The CDR3 DNA reads TGCGCCAGCAGCTTGGACCTAGCGAGATCCTACAATGAGCAGTTCTTC. The full variable domain, rest sourced from reference TRBV5-1 and TRBJ2-1, is KAGVTQTPRYLIKTRGQQVTLSCSPISGHRSVSWYQQTPGQGLQFLFEYFSETQRNKGNFPGRFSGRQFSNSRSEMNVSTLELGDSALYLCASSLDLARSYNEQFFGPGTRLTVL.